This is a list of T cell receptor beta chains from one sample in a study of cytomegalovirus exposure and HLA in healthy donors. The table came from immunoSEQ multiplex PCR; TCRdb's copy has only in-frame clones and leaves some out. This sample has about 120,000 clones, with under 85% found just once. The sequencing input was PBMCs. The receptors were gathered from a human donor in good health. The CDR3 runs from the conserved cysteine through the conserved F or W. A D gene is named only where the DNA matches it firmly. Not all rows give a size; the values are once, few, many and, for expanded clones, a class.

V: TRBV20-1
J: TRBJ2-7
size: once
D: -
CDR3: CSVGGSDEQYF
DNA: TGCAGTGTTGGAGGGAGTGACGAGCAGTACTTC

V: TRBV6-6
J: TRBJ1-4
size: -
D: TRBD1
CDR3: CASSSQGTGNEKLFF
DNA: TGTGCCAGCAGTTCACAGGGGACCGGAAACGAAAAACTGTTTTTT

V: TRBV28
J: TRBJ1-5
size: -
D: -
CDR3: CASSLLRGRGNQPQHF
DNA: TGTGCCAGCAGTTTACTTCGCGGCAGGGGCAATCAGCCCCAGCATTTT

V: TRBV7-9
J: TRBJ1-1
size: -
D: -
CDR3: CASSLGAVNTEAFF
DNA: TGTGCCAGCAGCTTGGGGGCGGTGAACACTGAAGCTTTCTTT

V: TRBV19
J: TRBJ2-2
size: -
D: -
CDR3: CASSIAGMNTGELFF
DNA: TGTGCCAGTAGTATAGCAGGGATGAACACCGGGGAGCTGTTTTTT

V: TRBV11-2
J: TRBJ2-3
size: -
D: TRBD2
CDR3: CASSLVAGGRTDTQYF
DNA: TGTGCCAGCAGCTTAGTAGCGGGAGGGAGGACAGATACGCAGTATTTT

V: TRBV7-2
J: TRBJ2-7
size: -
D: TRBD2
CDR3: CASSLMLAGPGEQYF
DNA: TGTGCCAGCAGCTTAATGCTAGCGGGACCAGGCGAGCAGTACTTC

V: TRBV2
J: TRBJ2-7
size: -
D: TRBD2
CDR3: CASSPWTSGLDEQYF
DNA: TGTGCCAGCAGCCCCTGGACTAGCGGTCTTGACGAGCAGTACTTC

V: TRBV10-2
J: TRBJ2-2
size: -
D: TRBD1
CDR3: CASRGQTDTGELFF
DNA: TGCGCCAGCAGGGGACAGACGGACACCGGGGAGCTGTTTTTT

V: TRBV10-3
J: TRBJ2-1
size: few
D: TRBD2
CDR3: CATLAGGSYNEQFF
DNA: TGTGCCACCTTAGCGGGGGGCTCCTACAATGAGCAGTTCTTC

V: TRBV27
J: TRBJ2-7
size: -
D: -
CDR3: CASSLVGSAGYEQYF
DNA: TGTGCCAGCAGTTTAGTAGGGAGTGCGGGCTACGAGCAGTACTTC

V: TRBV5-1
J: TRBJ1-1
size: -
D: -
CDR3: CASSPQGFTEAFF
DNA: TGCGCCAGCAGCCCTCAGGGATTCACTGAAGCTTTCTTT

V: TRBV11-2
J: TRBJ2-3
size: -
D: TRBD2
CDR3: CASSLSREGPTDTQYF
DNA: TGTGCCAGCAGCTTATCGCGGGAGGGCCCTACAGATACGCAGTATTTT

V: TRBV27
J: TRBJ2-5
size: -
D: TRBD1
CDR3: CASSSNPDRAPRTQYF
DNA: TGTGCCAGCAGTTCAAATCCGGACAGGGCTCCCCGGACCCAGTACTTC

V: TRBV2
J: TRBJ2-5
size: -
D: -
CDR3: CASRYAQGETQYF
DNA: TGTGCCAGCAGATATGCTCAGGGGGAGACCCAGTACTTC

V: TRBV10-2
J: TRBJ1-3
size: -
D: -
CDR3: CASRGEVSGNTIYF
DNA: TGCGCCAGCAGGGGAGAGGTCTCTGGAAACACCATATATTTT

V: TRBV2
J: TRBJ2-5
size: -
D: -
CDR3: CASSPQGTNQETQYF
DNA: TGTGCCAGCAGTCCCCAGGGGACTAACCAAGAGACCCAGTACTTC

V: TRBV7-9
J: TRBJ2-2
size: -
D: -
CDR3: CSSSPRQYTGELFF
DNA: TGTTCCAGCAGCCCCCGACAGTACACCGGGGAGCTGTTTTTT

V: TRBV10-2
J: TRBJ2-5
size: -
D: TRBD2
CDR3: CASSAGGTSGRETQYF
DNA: TGCGCCAGCAGCGCAGGGGGGACTAGCGGGAGGGAGACCCAGTACTTC

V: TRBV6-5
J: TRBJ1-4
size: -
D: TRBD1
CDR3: CASSPRDRAWGKLFF
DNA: TGTGCCAGCAGTCCCCGGGACAGGGCCTGGGGGAAACTGTTTTTT

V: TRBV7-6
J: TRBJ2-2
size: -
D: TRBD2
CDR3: CASTGTSGRGGTGELFF
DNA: TGTGCCAGCACCGGGACTAGCGGGAGAGGCGGAACCGGGGAGCTGTTTTTT

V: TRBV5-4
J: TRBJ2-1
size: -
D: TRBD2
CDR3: CASSLEASGYNEQFF
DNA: TGTGCCAGCAGCTTGGAGGCTAGCGGTTACAATGAGCAGTTCTTC

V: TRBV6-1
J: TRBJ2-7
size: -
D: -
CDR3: CASSFTRSYEQYF
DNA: TGTGCCAGCAGTTTCACTAGATCCTACGAGCAGTACTTC

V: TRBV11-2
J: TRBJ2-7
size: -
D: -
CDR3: CASSLELRGDEQYF
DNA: TGTGCCAGCAGCTTAGAGCTTAGGGGTGACGAGCAGTACTTC

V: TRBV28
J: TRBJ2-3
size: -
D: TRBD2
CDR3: CASATSMPDTQYF
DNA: TGTGCCAGCGCGACTAGCATGCCAGATACGCAGTATTTT

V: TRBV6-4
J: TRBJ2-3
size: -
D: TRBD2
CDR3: CASSPLAGTTDTQYF
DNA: TGTGCCAGCAGCCCTCTAGCGGGAACCACAGATACGCAGTATTTT

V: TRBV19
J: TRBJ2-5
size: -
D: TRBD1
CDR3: CASSVTGTVSQETQYF
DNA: TGTGCCAGTAGTGTCACCGGGACAGTTTCCCAAGAGACCCAGTACTTC

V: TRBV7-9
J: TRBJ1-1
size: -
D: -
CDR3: CASSGGRSTEAFF
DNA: TGTGCCAGCAGCGGCGGGAGGTCCACTGAAGCTTTCTTT

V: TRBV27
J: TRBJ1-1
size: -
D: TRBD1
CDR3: CASSLRTGTLNTEAFF
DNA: TGTGCCAGCAGTTTACGGACAGGGACTCTGAACACTGAAGCTTTCTTT

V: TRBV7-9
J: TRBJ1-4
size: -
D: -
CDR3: CASSLTLGLSVNEKLFF
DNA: TGTGCCAGCAGCTTAACCCTAGGACTGTCAGTTAATGAAAAACTGTTTTTT

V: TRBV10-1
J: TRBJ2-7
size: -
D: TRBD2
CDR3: CASSQGLAGVYEQYF
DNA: TGCGCCAGCAGCCAAGGACTAGCGGGAGTCTACGAGCAGTACTTC

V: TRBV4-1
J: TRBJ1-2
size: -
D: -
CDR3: CASSQESRAANYGYTF
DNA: TGCGCCAGCAGCCAAGAAAGCAGGGCCGCTAACTATGGCTACACCTTC

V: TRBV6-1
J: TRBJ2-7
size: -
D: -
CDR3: CASSLPPGLKQYF
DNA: TGTGCCAGCAGTCTACCGCCCGGACTGAAGCAGTACTTC

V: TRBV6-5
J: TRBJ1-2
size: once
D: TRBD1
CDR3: CASSYATGLGGYTF
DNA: TGTGCCAGCAGTTACGCGACAGGGTTAGGTGGCTACACCTTC

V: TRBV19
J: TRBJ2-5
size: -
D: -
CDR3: CASSMGSTGDQQETQYF
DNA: TGTGCCAGTAGTATGGGTTCGACGGGGGACCAACAAGAGACCCAGTACTTC

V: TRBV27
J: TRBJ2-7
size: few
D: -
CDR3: CASSPSWAGLSYEQYF
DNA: TGTGCCAGCAGCCCCAGCTGGGCAGGGCTTTCCTACGAGCAGTACTTC

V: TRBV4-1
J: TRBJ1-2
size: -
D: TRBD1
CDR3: CASSQGVGGGSLGGYTF
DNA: TGCGCCAGCAGCCAAGGAGTTGGAGGGGGCTCCTTAGGTGGCTACACCTTC

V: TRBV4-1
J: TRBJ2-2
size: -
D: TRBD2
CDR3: CASSHTGGNTGELFF
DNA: TGCGCCAGCAGCCATACGGGAGGAAACACCGGGGAGCTGTTTTTT

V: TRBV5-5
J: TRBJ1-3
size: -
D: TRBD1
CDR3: CASSLAVGTGSGNTIYF
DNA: TGTGCCAGCAGCTTGGCCGTCGGGACAGGGTCTGGAAACACCATATATTTT

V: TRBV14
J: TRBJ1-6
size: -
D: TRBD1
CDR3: CASSQLTGTYNSPLHF
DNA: TGTGCCAGCAGCCAGTTGACAGGGACCTATAATTCACCCCTCCACTTT

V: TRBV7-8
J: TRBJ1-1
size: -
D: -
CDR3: CASSHYPRGGFEAFF
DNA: TGTGCCAGCAGCCACTACCCACGGGGGGGCTTTGAAGCTTTCTTT

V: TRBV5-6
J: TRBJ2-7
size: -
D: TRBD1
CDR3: CASSLRLGQTYEQYF
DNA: TGCGCCAGCAGCTTGCGGCTGGGACAGACTTACGAGCAGTACTTC

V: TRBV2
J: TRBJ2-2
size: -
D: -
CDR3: CASSAGQGPGELFF
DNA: TGTGCCAGCAGTGCCGGCCAGGGGCCCGGGGAGCTGTTTTTT

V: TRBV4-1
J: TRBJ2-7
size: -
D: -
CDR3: CASSLDRGSEQYF
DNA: TGCGCCAGCAGCCTGGATAGGGGGTCCGAGCAGTACTTC

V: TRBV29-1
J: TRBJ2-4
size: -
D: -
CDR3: CSVVENIQYF
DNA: TGCAGCGTTGTGGAGAACATTCAGTACTTC